This T cell receptor (beta chain) was captured in a study of blood T cell repertoires in COVID-19 (dated by TCRdb to 2020 to 2021). Broadly, across the study: Collaborator samples came from the United States, Italy and Spain and covered acute and convalescent phases of COVID-19. The repertoires were released in a freely available public database intended as a resource for research on the immune response to SARS-CoV-2. Sample metadata almost always included a de-identified subject ID, COVID-19 status, age in years and sex. The prospective study material was composed of cDNA or gDNA derived from T cells, B-cell-depleted T cells, or PBMCs. Where available, HLA class I and class II types were taken from metadata supplied by the sample provider and were not determined by assay-based typing. Samples were obtained from the ongoing ImmuneRACE study (first 160 participants) and from about 1,300 subjects provided by 6 global collaborators. Subjects who had been exposed to COVID-19, were actively infected with it, or had recovered from it provided the deeply sampled blood TCRbeta repertoires that made up the dataset.

At one collaborating source in Seattle, patients were enrolled during active infection and were followed longitudinally through the course of disease. Each collaborating institution followed its own protocols to collect whole blood in K2EDTA tubes. For TCRbeta analysis, collaborators shipped samples as frozen whole blood, isolated PBMCs, or DNA extracted from either of those sample types. General conclusions and limits of the study: The quantity of clinical and demographic metadata differed by source and by participant and was supplied without curation.

TCRbeta CDR3 regions were amplified from genomic DNA by means of the immunoSEQ Assay, a bias-controlled multiplex PCR. The source study handled its data this way. Within the assay, amplification of reference gene primers was used to estimate how many nucleated cells each sample contained. To quantify the absolute abundance of each unique TCRbeta CDR3 rearrangement, sequence reads were collapsed and filtered. For each sample, productive Simpson clonality was calculated by taking the square root of Simpson's diversity index across productive rearrangements. TCRdb limited this immuneACCESS table to in-frame rearrangements with V and J called. A share of clones is missing; checked studies link under half to unresolved V genes, and the rest is unexplained. V, J and clone size are taken as reported in that table, and D and trimming were inferred from the DNA itself. The sample includes tens of thousands of clones, with about 80% observed a single time. Around 9.6% of the sample is held by the ten biggest clonotypes.

Comment on this clone: This clone's antigen is unknown. No per-base quality is available; no much larger clone lies one base away.

The sequenced sample was peripheral blood. The TCR comes from an elderly man with COVID-19, enrolled during active disease.

The CDR3 protein sequence reads: CASSFALGLGAETQYF. The bases are TGTGCCAGCAGCTTCGCCCTGGGACTAGGGGCAGAGACCCAGTACTTC. The rearranged segments are TRBV7-2 and TRBJ2-5, with TRBD2 matching 8 junction bases. The germline V end is reduced by 3 bases and the J end by 4 bases; junction bases left unmatched: 10. The CDR3 spans 16 residues, from the cysteine through the phenylalanine. The sequence is cut down to CDR3 DNA, 48 bases in frame from base 1. Per the germline V gene, SGHTA is the CDR1 and FQGNSA is the CDR2.